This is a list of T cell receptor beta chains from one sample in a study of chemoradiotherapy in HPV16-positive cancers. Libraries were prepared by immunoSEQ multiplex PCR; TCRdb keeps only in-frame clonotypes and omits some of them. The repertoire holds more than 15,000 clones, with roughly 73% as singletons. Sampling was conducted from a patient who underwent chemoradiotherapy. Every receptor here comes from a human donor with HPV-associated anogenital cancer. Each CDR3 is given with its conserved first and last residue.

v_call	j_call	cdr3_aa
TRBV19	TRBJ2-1	CASSRAPGNEQFF
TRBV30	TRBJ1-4	CAWRWGEKLFF
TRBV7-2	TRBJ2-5	CASSQGAGNQETQYF
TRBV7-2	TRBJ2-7	CASSRAGPQIYEQYF
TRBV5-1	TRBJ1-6	CASSPGYNSPLHF
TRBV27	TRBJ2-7	CASSLRQASYEQYF
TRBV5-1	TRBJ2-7	CASSLWRRHYEQYF
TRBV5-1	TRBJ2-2	CASSVLAGVWTGELFF
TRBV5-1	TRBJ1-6	CASSLESLLALHF
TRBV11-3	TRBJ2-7	CASRIRGSPYEQYF
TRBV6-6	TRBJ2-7	CASRTGDLGQYF
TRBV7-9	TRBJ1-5	CASSLAGGGPQHF
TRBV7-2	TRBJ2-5	CASSSRRHGLTHETQYF
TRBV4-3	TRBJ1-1	CASSQVGAGKTEAFF
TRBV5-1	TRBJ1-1	CASSSTELNTEAFF
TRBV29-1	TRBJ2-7	CSVGGRDAAYEQYF
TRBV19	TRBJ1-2	CASSPNGGYGYTF
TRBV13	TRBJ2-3	CASSSISYGGGADTQYF
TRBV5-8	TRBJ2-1	CASSLTGYNEQFF
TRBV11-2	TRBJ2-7	CASSSDSREQYF
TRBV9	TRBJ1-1	CASSVVQGLGTEAFF
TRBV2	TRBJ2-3	CASGRAQITDTQYF
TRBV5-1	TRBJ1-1	CASSRDSQNTEAFF
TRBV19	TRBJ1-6	CASSMGGKSSPLHF
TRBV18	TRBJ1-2	CASSPTRTDGYTF
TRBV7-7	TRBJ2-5	CASSSTIQETQYF
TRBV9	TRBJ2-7	CASSVGGGLTYEQYF
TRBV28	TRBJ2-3	CASSLGSTSGVQKQYF
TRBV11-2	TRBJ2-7	CASSLGTGTLSYEQYF
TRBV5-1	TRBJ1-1	CASSLAGRGTEAFF
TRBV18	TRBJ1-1	CASSPVEDTEAFF
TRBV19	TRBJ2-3	CASSIGGRMSTDTQYF
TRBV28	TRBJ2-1	CASSLLTSGTYNEQFF
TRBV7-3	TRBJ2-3	CASSLNGGNTDTQYF
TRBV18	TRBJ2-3	CASSVTASTDTQYF
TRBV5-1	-	CASSPGQGAYEQYF
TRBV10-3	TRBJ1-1	CAIRSQLEGHTEAFF
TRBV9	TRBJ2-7	CASSVDGTLSYEQYF
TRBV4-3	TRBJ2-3	CASSQDSDRGLKDTQYF
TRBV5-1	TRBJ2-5	CASSPGQGEAETQYF
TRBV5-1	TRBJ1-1	CASSYTVNTEAFF
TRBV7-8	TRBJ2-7	CASSLGRTSGSYEQYF
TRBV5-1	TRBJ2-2	CASSLSGYTGELFF
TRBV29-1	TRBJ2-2	CSARGGNTGELFF
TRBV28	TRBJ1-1	CASSRGDHGTEAFF
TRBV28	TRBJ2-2	CASSLWQADTGELFF
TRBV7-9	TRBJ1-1	CASSSQGGGTEAFF
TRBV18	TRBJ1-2	CASSPEVGAGYTF
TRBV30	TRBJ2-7	CAWSMTSELSEQYF
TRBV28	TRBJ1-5	CASSLGGQPQHF
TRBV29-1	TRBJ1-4	CSASTGGYEKLFF
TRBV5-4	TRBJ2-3	CASSRAETSTDTQYF
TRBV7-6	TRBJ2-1	CASSLPGAGNEQFF